A single sample is the source of the 7 T cell receptor beta chains below, sequenced in a study of blood T cell repertoires in COVID-19. Data came from immunoSEQ multiplex PCR; TCRdb stores just in-frame clones and leaves some out. Among about 150,000 clones listed, roughly 80% were seen once. Sequencing was performed on peripheral blood. All receptors derive from a woman aged 55-75 years with COVID-19, enrolled during active disease.

The chain links TRBV9 to TRBJ2-5, with TRBD1 as a possible D gene (5 bases). This CDR3 region has 13 residues. The germline V gene has CDR1 SGDLS and CDR2 YYNGEE. V lost 4 bases and J lost 4, with 11 bases in between. CDR3 nucleotide sequence: TGTGCCAGCAGCTCCAGGGCCACAGAGACCCAGTACTTC. Translated, it gives CASSSRATETQYF.

This chain uses TRBV2 with TRBJ1-6, with TRBD1 identical over 8 bases. The CDR3 sequence is 14 residues long. V dropped 7 bases and J dropped 11; count of bases not matched to a gene: 10. The germline V gene has CDR1 SNHLY and CDR2 FYNNEI. CDR3 coding DNA: TGTGCCAGCACACAGGGGGGAGGGGTTCCACCCCTCCACTTT. It yields the protein CASTQGGGVPPLHF.

This chain links TRBV12-3 or TRBV12-4 with TRBJ1-1; the D gene is possibly TRBD1 (6 bases). V lost 5 bases, J lost 6 bases, and 13 bases lay in between. The CDR3 has 13 amino acids. CDR3 nucleotide sequence: TGTGCCAGCAGTAACCGACAGGAGGCTGAAGCTTTCTTT. The encoded protein is CASSNRQEAEAFF.

This CDR3 is CASSPAGTQETQYF. In DNA, the CDR3 is TGTGCCAGCAGCCCCGCCGGGACTCAAGAGACCCAGTACTTC. This sequence joins TRBV7-3 and TRBJ2-5; D might be TRBD2 (6 bases). Trimming removed 5 bases from V and 2 bases from J, with 12 bases in between. The CDR3 runs 14 residues. Germline CDR1 is SGHTA and CDR2 is FQGTGA.

The DNA of the CDR3 is TGTGCCAGCACCCAGCGGGGGAGGGGTACTGAAGCTTTCTTT. As protein: CASTQRGRGTEAFF. The rearrangement joins TRBV6-5 to TRBJ1-1, with D maybe TRBD1 (5 bases). CDR1 and CDR2 (germline): MNHEY, SVGAGI. The CDR3 contains 14 residues. V was cut by 7 bases and J by 5 bases, with 17 bases left in between.

The rearrangement links TRBV19 to TRBJ2-7; the D gene is possibly TRBD2 (5 bases). Germline CDR1 reads LNHDA; CDR2 reads SQIVND (reference sequence). CDR3 length: 15 residues. V lost 2 bases to trimming and J lost 0 bases, with 11 bases between them. CDR3 region: CASSIRASYSYEQYF. The DNA for the CDR3 is TGTGCCAGTAGTATAAGGGCTAGCTACTCCTACGAGCAGTACTTC.

J is TRBJ2-7 and V is TRBV9; 12 nucleotides align to TRBD2. Germline V CDR1 and CDR2: SGDLS, YYNGEE. The CDR3 runs 14 residues. The V and J ends lost 3 bases and 3 bases, in that order; junction bases with no gene match: 1. CDR3 in amino acids: CASSATSGSYEQYF. CDR3 nucleotides: TGTGCCAGCAGCGCGACTAGCGGGAGCTACGAGCAGTACTTC.